These 25 T cell receptor beta chains originate from one sample sequenced in a study of blood T cell repertoires in COVID-19. Some clones are missing from TCRdb's copy, which holds only in-frame ones; the method was immunoSEQ multiplex PCR. The sample contains fewer than 650,000 clones, roughly 89% of which appear only once. Sequenced: peripheral blood. The source is a woman in her forties or fifties with COVID-19, enrolled during active disease.

In its sample, this clone was seen a few times. J is TRBJ1-1 and V is TRBV6-5; TRBD1 aligns across 8 bases. Germline trimming cut 6 bases from V and 1 base from J; bases unmatched to any gene: 4. CDR3 size: 14 residues. Germline V gene data show CDR1 as MNHEY and CDR2 as SVGAGI. CDR3 sequence: CASRNRGWNTEAFF. CDR3 coding DNA: TGTGCCAGCAGGAACAGGGGGTGGAACACTGAAGCTTTCTTT.

The rearrangement uses TRBV11-2 and TRBJ2-1, with D possibly TRBD1 on 7 matching bases. The V gene lost 4 bases and the J gene lost 9 bases, with 19 bases spanning the gap. CDR3 size: 15 residues. From germline, CDR1 is SGHAT and CDR2 FQNNGV. In nucleotides, the CDR3 is TGTGCCAGCAGCTCTACAGGGGAGGCATGGAGTGAGCAGTTCTTC. Its protein is CASSSTGEAWSEQFF.

V gene TRBV24-1 combines with J gene TRBJ1-2; tentative D call: TRBD1 (5 bases). The CDR3 totals 13 residues. CDR1 is KGHDR, CDR2 SFDVKD, per germline. Trimming took off 1 base at V and 9 bases at J, with 11 bases between the two ends. In nucleotides, the CDR3 is TGTGCCACCAGTGATTTCGACAGCTTAAGCTACACCTTC. The encoded protein is CATSDFDSLSYTF.

This chain joins TRBV5-1 and TRBJ1-2; 9 nucleotides line up with TRBD1. CDR3 length: 15 amino acids. Germline CDR1 and CDR2: SGHRS and YFSETQ. V lost 2 bases to trimming and J lost 4 bases; unmatched junction nucleotides: 6. The CDR3 nucleotides read TGCGCCAGCAGCTTTGGGACAGGGAAAGGCTATGGCTACACCTTC. This gives the protein CASSFGTGKGYGYTF.

The gene calls are TRBV3-1 (or the pseudogene TRBV3-2) and TRBJ1-6, with D unclear. Germline-derived CDR1 and CDR2 are LGHDT and YNNKEL (reference sequence). Trimming took off 0 bases at V and 13 bases at J, with 16 bases between the two ends. This CDR3 has 15 residues. The CDR3 nucleotides are TGTGCCAGCAGCCAAGATCTTCGTGGGCCTGGCCCCCTCCACTTT. Translating it yields CASSQDLRGPGPLHF.

CDR3 region: CASSDLGRGSSYEQYF. CDR3 nucleotides: TGTGCCAGCAGTGATCTTGGCAGGGGGTCGTCCTACGAGCAGTACTTC. The chain links TRBV6-1 to TRBJ2-7, with TRBD1 matching 7 bases. Germline CDR1 is MNHNS and CDR2 is SASEGT. The J segment lost 1 base and the V segment lost 3 bases, leaving 9 bases of the junction unmatched. The CDR3 is 16 amino acids.

The chain couples TRBV18 to TRBJ1-2; possible D gene TRBD1, 6 bases. CDR1 is KGHSH and CDR2 is LQKENI in the germline V gene. The CDR3 runs 13 residues. V was trimmed by 3 bases and J by 8 bases, leaving 13 bases between them. The CDR3 DNA is TGTGCCAGCTCACCCCGACAGGCGGCCGGCTACACCTTC. As protein: CASSPRQAAGYTF.

This clone was seen just once. This rearrangement joins TRBV19 to TRBJ2-2; 8 bases align to TRBD1. Germline CDR1 reads LNHDA; CDR2 reads SQIVND (reference sequence). V shed 7 bases, J shed 2 bases, and the junction held 6 bases outside the gene matches. This CDR3 region has 15 residues. CDR3 in DNA: TGTGCCAGTAAAGGGGACAGGATTAACACCGGGGAGCTGTTTTTT. Translation: CASKGDRINTGELFF. Together with reference TRBV19 and TRBJ2-2, the CDR3 gives the full variable domain: DGGITQSPKYLFRKEGQNVTLSCEQNLNHDAMYWYRQDPGQGLRLIYYSQIVNDFQKGDIAEGYSVSREKKESFPLTVTSAQKNPTAFYLCASKGDRINTGELFFGEGSRLTVL.

This chain joins TRBV5-1 and TRBJ1-3; TRBD1 agrees at 7 bases. CDR3 length: 16 amino acids. The V gene end was trimmed by 4 bases and the J gene end by 0 bases; junction bases not matched to a gene: 7. CDR1 is SGHRS and CDR2 is YFSETQ in the germline V gene. DNA for the CDR3: TGCGCCAGCAGCCGGGAGGGACAGCTCTCTGGAAACACCATATATTTT. Translated: CASSREGQLSGNTIYF. Full variable domain (outside the CDR3, taken from reference TRBV5-1 and TRBJ1-3): KAGVTQTPRYLIKTRGQQVTLSCSPISGHRSVSWYQQTPGQGLQFLFEYFSETQRNKGNFPGRFSGRQFSNSRSEMNVSTLELGDSALYLCASSREGQLSGNTIYFGEGSWLTVV.

This chain connects TRBV10-2 to TRBJ1-1; tentatively, D is TRBD1 (5 bases). Germline CDR1 and CDR2: WSHSY and SAAADI. The CDR3 has 14 residues. Trimming took 2 bases from V and 4 from J, leaving 11 bases between them. CDR3 sequence reads: CASSEGQGVTEAFF. The CDR3 nucleotides are TGCGCCAGCAGTGAGGGGCAGGGCGTCACTGAAGCTTTCTTT.

This clone was seen only a few times. The rearrangement uses TRBV18 and TRBJ1-4; D might be TRBD1 (6 bases). Germline values: CDR1 KGHSH, CDR2 LQKENI. Trimming cost V 4 bases and J 4 bases, with 10 bases left between them. CDR3 length: 14 residues. The CDR3 bases are TGTGCCAGCTCACGGGACAATAATAATGAAAAACTGTTTTTT. Amino acids: CASSRDNNNEKLFF.

The rearrangement links TRBV5-1 to TRBJ2-7, with a tentative D call TRBD2 (5 bases). Per germline, CDR1 SGHRS and CDR2 YFSETQ. This CDR3 region has 15 residues. Trimming pared 0 bases from V and 3 bases from J, leaving 13 bases between. For the CDR3, the DNA is TGCGCCAGCAGCTTGGCCGGACTCTCTGGCTACGAGCAGTACTTC. This sequence encodes CASSLAGLSGYEQYF.

The V gene is TRBV19, the J gene TRBJ1-2, with a tentative D call TRBD1 (5 bases). The CDR3 has 15 amino acids. V lost 6 bases and J lost 2, with 16 bases in between. Per germline, CDR1 LNHDA and CDR2 SQIVND (reference sequence). The CDR3 spells CASRTGPRQNYGYTF. The CDR3 nucleotides read TGTGCCAGTAGAACCGGACCGCGACAGAACTATGGCTACACCTTC.

V is TRBV19 and J is TRBJ2-5, with D possibly TRBD1 on 6 matching bases. Germline CDR1 is LNHDA and CDR2 is SQIVND (reference sequence). The CDR3 runs to 13 residues. The V end was cut by 7 bases, the J end by 5 bases, with 14 bases between. DNA of the CDR3: TGTGCCAGTACCTCCCAAAGGGGGGAGACCCAGTACTTC. Residues: CASTSQRGETQYF.

This chain links TRBV6-5 with TRBJ2-1; perhaps TRBD1 as D (6 bases). V shed 4 bases and J shed 8 bases, with 15 bases lying between them. The germline V gene has CDR1 MNHEY and CDR2 SVGAGI. The CDR3 runs to 14 residues. The CDR3 here is CASSSSDSGDEQFF. CDR3 DNA: TGTGCCAGCAGTTCCTCGGACAGTGGCGATGAGCAGTTCTTC.

This chain links TRBV28 with TRBJ1-2, with 7 bases lining up with TRBD1. Germline V gene data show CDR1 as MDHEN and CDR2 as SYDVKM. The V gene end was trimmed by 3 bases and the J gene end by 4 bases; junction bases not matched to a gene: 5. The CDR3 contains 14 residues. The CDR3 DNA follows: TGTGCCAGCAGTTTGGCACAGGGGCTCTATGGCTACACCTTC. Translated, it gives CASSLAQGLYGYTF.

The chain uses TRBV15 and TRBJ1-6; D gene unclear. The CDR3 contains 17 residues. With 1 base removed from V and 2 bases from J, the gap between germline ends came to 12 bases. Per the germline V gene, CDR1 is LNHNV and CDR2 is YYDKDF (reference sequence). For the CDR3, the DNA is TGTGCCACCAGCAGAGGACGGGAGAACACCTATAATTCACCCCTCCACTTT. Its translation: CATSRGRENTYNSPLHF.

This chain connects TRBV6-5 to TRBJ2-7; 7 bases map to TRBD1. Germline loops: CDR1 MNHEY, CDR2 SVGAGI. The CDR3 is made up of 14 amino acids. J lost 1 base, V lost 8 bases, and 8 bases had no gene match. The CDR3 bases are TGTGCCAGCTCCCAGGTGGGACAGTCCTACGAGCAGTACTTC. Protein sequence: CASSQVGQSYEQYF.

V gene TRBV5-4 combines with J gene TRBJ1-4, with D possibly matching TRBD1 (6 bases). The V gene's germline CDR1 is SGHNT and CDR2 YYREEE (reference sequence). The CDR3 is 14 amino acids. Trimming removed 0 bases at V and 4 bases at J, with 7 bases between. CDR3 in amino acids: CASSLAGDNEKLFF. For the CDR3, the DNA is TGTGCCAGCAGCTTGGCAGGGGATAATGAAAAACTGTTTTTT.

The chain is built from TRBV19 and TRBJ1-1; D gene unclear. CDR1 is LNHDA, CDR2 SQIVND, per germline (reference sequence). Deletions cut 6 bases from V and 1 base from J, with 9 bases between. The CDR3 contains 13 residues. The CDR3: CASSHTTNTEAFF. The CDR3 coding sequence is TGTGCCAGTAGCCATACAACGAACACTGAAGCTTTCTTT.

The sample holds one count of this clone. The gene calls are TRBV3-1 (or the pseudogene TRBV3-2) and TRBJ1-1, with 8 bases identical to TRBD1. This CDR3 region has 13 residues. Trimming removed 2 bases from V and 7 bases from J; junction bases left unmatched: 3. Germline V lookup: CDR1 LGHDT, CDR2 YNNKEL (reference sequence). CDR3 amino acids: CASSQTGTGEAFF. For the CDR3, the DNA is TGTGCCAGCAGCCAAACTGGGACAGGTGAAGCTTTCTTT.

The rearrangement uses TRBV2 and TRBJ1-2, with a tentative D call TRBD1 (6 bases). The germline V and J ends were trimmed by 11 bases and 7 bases, with 23 bases remaining between them. This CDR3 contains 14 residues. Germline V gives CDR1 SNHLY, CDR2 FYNNEI. CDR3 sequence: CAAGASRGNSGYTF. In nucleotides, the CDR3 is TGTGCCGCAGGGGCCTCCCGAGGAAACAGTGGCTACACCTTC.

The rearrangement uses TRBV10-3 and TRBJ2-2; 8 bases agree with TRBD1. In germline, CDR1 is ENHRY, CDR2 SYGVKD. There are 14 residues in the CDR3. V gave up 10 bases and J gave up 1 base; unmatched junction bases: 5. The CDR3 region has the DNA TGTGCCACGCAGGGGGCCGGGAACACCGGGGAGCTGTTTTTT. Its protein product is CATQGAGNTGELFF.

The chain is built from TRBV7-3 and TRBJ2-1, with 9 bases matching TRBD1. Germline V gene data show CDR1 as SGHTA and CDR2 as FQGTGA. This CDR3 contains 15 residues. The V segment lost 7 bases and the J segment 4 bases; nucleotides outside the gene matches: 8. The CDR3 nucleotides are TGTGCCAGCAACGCCCAGGGACAGGGATACAATGAGCAGTTCTTC. As protein: CASNAQGQGYNEQFF. Looking up the rest from reference TRBV7-3 and TRBJ2-1 gives the full variable domain: GAGVSQTPSNKVTEKGKYVELRCDPISGHTALYWYRQSLGQGPEFLIYFQGTGAADDSGLPNDRFFAVRPEGSVSTLKIQRTERGDSAVYLCASNAQGQGYNEQFFGPGTRLTVL.

The rearrangement joins TRBV12-3 or TRBV12-4 to TRBJ2-3; no firm D call. V dropped 3 bases and J dropped 4 bases, with 5 bases sitting between them. The CDR3 loop spans 12 amino acids. The CDR3 DNA reads TGTGCCAGCAGTTTCAATTCAGATACGCAGTATTTT. Its translation is CASSFNSDTQYF.